The subject of this entry is one T cell receptor (beta chain). The antigen remains unidentified. J was trimmed by 3 bases and V by 5 bases; bases with no gene match: 7. The CDR3 is 15 amino acids. Germline CDR1 is SGHTA and CDR2 is FQGNSA. This record belongs to a study of T-cell memory formation after mild COVID-19. MiXCR, applied by TCRdb to the 5' RACE reads, yields one record per CDR3 protein. The sample lists under 200,000 distinct CDR3 sequences, roughly 31% seen once, with more than 10% in the top ten. Study observations and caveats: Clones that got smaller from day 15 to 85 had even CD4/CD8, while clones growing later tipped toward CD4+. The pre-infection memory compartment contained some responding clones, suggesting cross-reactive memory joined.

The sequence derives from an adult woman who had mild COVID-19 (a few samples of this study predate the infection). Cell type and time point are not known. This chain connects TRBV7-2 to TRBJ2-3; 8 bases fit TRBD2. Sequencing used PBMCs or a T cell subset sorted from them (not recorded which). The CDR3 DNA follows: TGTGCCAGCAGCACCCGCGGGGGGACGACAGATACGCAGTATTTT. It specifies CASSTRGGTTDTQYF.